This TCR beta chain was found in a study of shared clonotypes between healthy human individuals. Findings and limits, study-wide: As a rule, naive subsets had a larger estimated richness than memory subsets. Sequencing depth was expected to affect clonotype sharing among donors.

Comments on this clone: Its antigen is undetermined.

Donors were healthy HIV-negative adults without recent acute infections or vaccinations. At a deep level, the assay was run. Only in-frame clones appear in the TCRdb table, and some are missing; sequencing was by immunoSEQ multiplex PCR. The table records some 2 million clones, 90% to 95% of them present only once. V lost 6 bases and J 1 base, leaving 13 bases between the germline ends. Germline V gene data show CDR1 as MNHEY and CDR2 as SMNVEV (reference sequence). The CDR3 runs 16 residues. V and J are TRBV27 and TRBJ1-6; D is possibly TRBD1 (5 bases). The TCR comes from a man younger than 35 in good health. Source material: naive CD4+ T cells sorted from blood. The subset denotes: CD45RA+ positively selected. CDR3 loop: CASRTSGISYNSPLHF. The CDR3 coding sequence is TGTGCCAGCAGAACATCAGGGATTTCCTATAATTCACCCCTCCACTTT.